This TCR beta chain was profiled in a study of cytomegalovirus exposure and HLA in healthy donors. Overall study results and limits: For most TCR sequences rarity was the rule, although some public TCRs occurred in many donors.

The CDR3 runs 17 residues. As regards this clone: Its target is unknown.

TCRdb's table, derived via immunoSEQ multiplex PCR, lists solely in-frame clones and lacks some. The sample carries roughly 130,000 clones, just under 90% recorded once. The sequenced sample was PBMCs. V usage is TRBV21-1 and J usage is TRBJ2-3; the tabulated D call, TRBD1, remains unverified against the DNA. TRBV21-1 counts as a pseudogene. This TCR came from a man aged 25-45 years in good health and CMV-seronegative. The CDR3 coding sequence is TGTGCCAGCAGCAAAACACCCACTCCAGGGGGGACAGATACGCAGTATTTT. This encodes CASSKTPTPGGTDTQYF.